Listed below are T cell receptor beta chains from one sample, sequenced in a study of blood T cell repertoires in COVID-19. Only in-frame clones appear in the TCRdb table, and some are missing; sequencing was by immunoSEQ multiplex PCR. The sample lists about 170,000 clones; approximately 81% were seen once. The sequenced sample was peripheral blood. The receptor source for this set is a woman in her sixties or seventies with COVID-19, enrolled during active disease. Each CDR3 is given with its conserved first and last residue. Fields, in order: J gene, D gene, clone size, V gene, CDR3 protein, CDR3 DNA. D genes are given only for firm matches. A row's size may be missing; if present it is once, few, many or a size class.

J: TRBJ2-2; D: .; size: .; V: TRBV7-8; CDR3: CASSRRGRSNTGELFF; DNA: TGTGCCAGCAGCCGAAGGGGCCGGTCGAACACCGGGGAGCTGTTTTTT
J: TRBJ1-1; D: .; size: .; V: TRBV7-2; CDR3: CASSLGGGTEAFF; DNA: TGTGCCAGCAGCTTGGGGGGAGGGACTGAAGCTTTCTTT
J: TRBJ1-1; D: TRBD1; size: .; V: TRBV9; CDR3: CASSQSGQGSRTEAFF; DNA: TGTGCCAGCAGCCAATCGGGACAGGGATCGAGGACTGAAGCTTTCTTT
J: TRBJ2-1; D: .; size: .; V: TRBV19; CDR3: CASSILVRAGREQFF; DNA: TGTGCCAGTAGTATTTTGGTTCGGGCGGGCCGTGAGCAGTTCTTC
J: TRBJ2-3; D: .; size: .; V: TRBV28; CDR3: CASSFGKGPDTQYF; DNA: TGTGCCAGCAGTTTCGGAAAGGGGCCAGATACGCAGTATTTT
J: TRBJ1-5; D: TRBD1; size: .; V: TRBV27; CDR3: CASSLEGDRGSNQPQHF; DNA: TGTGCCAGCAGTTTAGAGGGCGACAGGGGAAGCAATCAGCCCCAGCATTTT
J: TRBJ2-5; D: .; size: .; V: TRBV15; CDR3: CATSRDGTGPLGTQYF; DNA: TGTGCCACCAGCAGAGACGGAACAGGGCCTCTAGGGACCCAGTACTTC
J: TRBJ2-7; D: .; size: .; V: TRBV4-1; CDR3: CASSPRSGSYEQYF; DNA: TGCGCCAGCAGCCCCAGATCCGGGAGCTACGAGCAGTACTTC
J: TRBJ1-1; D: .; size: .; V: TRBV7-3; CDR3: CASSSRSGLGNTEAFF; DNA: TGTGCCAGCAGCTCCCGGTCAGGGCTAGGGAACACTGAAGCTTTCTTT
J: TRBJ2-7; D: .; size: .; V: TRBV7-2; CDR3: CASSPEGTGSEQYF; DNA: TGTGCCAGCAGCCCAGAGGGTACGGGGAGCGAGCAGTACTTC
J: TRBJ2-1; D: .; size: .; V: TRBV2; CDR3: CASSPGQFF; DNA: TGTGCCAGCAGCCCGGGGCAGTTCTTC
J: TRBJ1-1; D: .; size: few; V: TRBV25-1; CDR3: CASSPVLPNQRNTEAFF; DNA: TGTGCCAGCAGTCCTGTTTTGCCTAATCAAAGGAACACTGAAGCTTTCTTT
J: TRBJ1-3; D: .; size: .; V: TRBV6-5; CDR3: CASQARFGNTIYF; DNA: TGTGCCAGCCAGGCCAGATTCGGAAACACCATATATTTT
J: TRBJ1-2; D: .; size: .; V: TRBV5-6; CDR3: CASSQLAGFWDYGYTF; DNA: TGTGCCAGCAGCCAACTGGCAGGGTTTTGGGACTATGGCTACACCTTC
J: TRBJ1-2; D: .; size: .; V: TRBV5-1; CDR3: CASSYDRDYGYTF; DNA: TGCGCCAGCAGCTACGACAGAGACTATGGCTACACCTTC
J: TRBJ1-1; D: .; size: .; V: TRBV12-3/TRBV12-4; CDR3: CASSSHTEAFF; DNA: TGTGCCAGCAGCTCTCACACTGAAGCTTTCTTT
J: TRBJ1-4; D: .; size: .; V: TRBV28; CDR3: CASSPLTGGNEKLFF; DNA: TGTGCCAGCAGCCCACTGACAGGCGGGAATGAAAAACTGTTTTTT
J: TRBJ1-2; D: .; size: .; V: TRBV19; CDR3: CASTRGGGYGYTF; DNA: TGTGCCAGTACCCGCGGGGGGGGCTATGGCTACACCTTC
J: TRBJ1-5; D: .; size: .; V: TRBV19; CDR3: CASSISGNQPQHF; DNA: TGTGCCAGTAGTATATCGGGGAATCAGCCCCAGCATTTT
J: TRBJ2-5; D: .; size: .; V: TRBV14; CDR3: CASSRERGSWETQYF; DNA: TGTGCCAGCAGCCGAGAAAGGGGGTCATGGGAGACCCAGTACTTC
J: TRBJ1-2; D: .; size: once; V: TRBV5-8; CDR3: CASSLRSGHRTQGYTF; DNA: TGTGCCAGCAGCTTGAGGTCGGGACACCGGACCCAGGGCTACACCTTC
J: TRBJ1-1; D: .; size: .; V: TRBV5-1; CDR3: CASSREAGWVEAFF; DNA: TGCGCCAGCAGCCGGGAGGCAGGGTGGGTGGAAGCTTTCTTT
J: TRBJ1-6; D: .; size: .; V: TRBV9; CDR3: CASSSSTGPNSPLHF; DNA: TGTGCCAGCAGCTCTTCGACAGGACCGAATTCACCCCTCCACTTT
J: TRBJ2-1; D: .; size: .; V: TRBV19; CDR3: CASSTSAFYNEQFF; DNA: TGTGCCAGTAGTACTAGTGCTTTTTACAATGAGCAGTTCTTC
J: TRBJ1-3; D: .; size: .; V: TRBV19; CDR3: CASRSAGDTIYF; DNA: TGTGCCAGTAGATCGGCGGGGGACACCATATATTTT
J: TRBJ2-1; D: .; size: .; V: TRBV30; CDR3: CAGAVSGYNEQFF; DNA: TGTGCCGGGGCGGTGAGCGGCTACAATGAGCAGTTCTTC
J: TRBJ1-1; D: .; size: .; V: TRBV3-1/TRBV3-2; CDR3: CASSQDLGEAFF; DNA: TGTGCCAGCAGCCAAGATCTAGGTGAAGCTTTCTTT
J: TRBJ2-4; D: .; size: .; V: TRBV15; CDR3: CATSRDQVQAEYF; DNA: TGTGCCACCAGCAGAGATCAGGTACAGGCGGAGTACTTC
J: TRBJ1-3; D: .; size: .; V: TRBV19; CDR3: CASSTKLGLSGNTIYF; DNA: TGTGCCAGTAGTACCAAGCTGGGGCTCTCTGGAAACACCATATATTTT
J: TRBJ1-5; D: .; size: many; V: TRBV19; CDR3: CASSLLNQGHQPQHF; DNA: TGTGCCAGTAGTCTCCTCAATCAGGGGCATCAGCCCCAGCATTTT
J: TRBJ1-2; D: TRBD1; size: .; V: TRBV2; CDR3: CASSASRTGAGYTF; DNA: TGTGCCAGCTCCGCGTCGAGGACAGGGGCTGGCTACACCTTC
J: TRBJ2-2; D: .; size: once; V: TRBV7-2; CDR3: CASSLGSGSTGELFF; DNA: TGTGCCAGCAGCTTAGGGTCGGGAAGTACCGGGGAGCTGTTTTTT
J: TRBJ1-1; D: .; size: .; V: TRBV5-1; CDR3: CASSVGQLNTEAFF; DNA: TGCGCCAGCAGCGTAGGACAGTTGAACACTGAAGCTTTCTTT
J: TRBJ1-1; D: .; size: .; V: TRBV7-3; CDR3: CASSLTAGQNTEAFF; DNA: TGTGCCAGCAGCTTAACAGCGGGGCAGAACACTGAAGCTTTCTTT
J: TRBJ2-1; D: TRBD2; size: .; V: TRBV2; CDR3: CASHVSGSGNEQFF; DNA: TGTGCCAGCCATGTTAGCGGGAGCGGCAATGAGCAGTTCTTC
J: TRBJ2-5; D: .; size: .; V: TRBV15; CDR3: CATSSRVTGPRETQYF; DNA: TGTGCCACCAGCAGTAGAGTAACAGGCCCCCGGGAGACCCAGTACTTC
J: TRBJ2-5; D: TRBD2; size: .; V: TRBV11-2; CDR3: CASSRSSGGAETQYF; DNA: TGTGCCAGCAGTCGGAGTAGCGGGGGGGCAGAGACCCAGTACTTC
J: TRBJ2-1; D: .; size: .; V: TRBV5-1; CDR3: CASSFRERGEQFF; DNA: TGCGCCAGCAGCTTTAGAGAGAGAGGTGAGCAGTTCTTC
J: TRBJ2-5; D: TRBD1; size: .; V: TRBV27; CDR3: CASSASGTAQETQYF; DNA: TGTGCCAGCAGTGCATCCGGGACAGCTCAAGAGACCCAGTACTTC
J: TRBJ2-1; D: TRBD2; size: few; V: TRBV27; CDR3: CASSHGTSGRRGNEQFF; DNA: TGTGCCAGCAGTCACGGGACTAGCGGGAGGCGGGGTAATGAGCAGTTCTTC
J: TRBJ1-2; D: TRBD1; size: .; V: TRBV11-1; CDR3: CASSSGGYGYTF; DNA: TGTGCCAGCAGCTCAGGGGGCTATGGCTACACCTTC
J: TRBJ2-2; D: .; size: .; V: TRBV19; CDR3: CASSIRGFTGELFF; DNA: TGTGCCAGTAGTATTAGAGGATTCACCGGGGAGCTGTTTTTT
J: TRBJ1-2; D: .; size: .; V: TRBV28; CDR3: CASSSPGYHGYTF; DNA: TGTGCCAGCAGTTCCCCGGGGTACCATGGCTACACCTTC
J: TRBJ1-5; D: TRBD1; size: few; V: TRBV6-6; CDR3: CASSFPGQGAGQPQHF; DNA: TGTGCCAGCAGCTTCCCCGGACAGGGGGCGGGCCAGCCCCAGCATTTT
J: TRBJ1-5; D: .; size: once; V: TRBV18; CDR3: CASSPQGSNQPQHF; DNA: TGTGCCAGCTCACCGCAGGGGAGCAATCAGCCCCAGCATTTT
J: TRBJ1-1; D: .; size: .; V: TRBV15; CDR3: CATSMLEEGTEAFF; DNA: TGTGCCACCAGCATGCTGGAGGAGGGCACTGAAGCTTTCTTT
J: TRBJ1-1; D: TRBD1; size: .; V: TRBV19; CDR3: CASSIWDRDKAFF; DNA: TGTGCCAGTAGTATTTGGGACAGGGACAAAGCTTTCTTT
J: TRBJ2-1; D: TRBD1; size: .; V: TRBV19; CDR3: CASAKTGVVYNEQFF; DNA: TGTGCCAGTGCTAAGACAGGGGTAGTGTACAATGAGCAGTTCTTC
J: TRBJ1-2; D: TRBD1; size: .; V: TRBV24-1; CDR3: CATSDPQNLRQGGYGYTF; DNA: TGTGCCACCAGTGATCCGCAAAACCTTAGACAGGGTGGATATGGCTACACCTTC
J: TRBJ1-1; D: .; size: .; V: TRBV5-1; CDR3: CASSPGKSGVGEAFF; DNA: TGCGCCAGCAGCCCCGGTAAGTCAGGGGTTGGTGAAGCTTTCTTT
J: TRBJ1-4; D: .; size: .; V: TRBV28; CDR3: CASNTGSPASGKLFF; DNA: TGTGCCAGCAATACAGGGTCTCCGGCGTCCGGAAAACTGTTTTTT
J: TRBJ1-5; D: .; size: .; V: TRBV28; CDR3: CASSPGQYNQPQHF; DNA: TGTGCCAGCAGTCCAGGACAGTACAATCAGCCCCAGCATTTT
J: TRBJ2-5; D: TRBD2; size: .; V: TRBV3-1/TRBV3-2; CDR3: CASSQGGVQETQYF; DNA: TGTGCCAGCAGCCAGGGGGGGGTCCAAGAGACCCAGTACTTC
J: TRBJ2-1; D: .; size: .; V: TRBV2; CDR3: CASSGAGYNEQFF; DNA: TGTGCCAGCAGTGGGGCAGGTTACAATGAGCAGTTCTTC
J: TRBJ2-1; D: TRBD1; size: .; V: TRBV30; CDR3: CAWSVRGTGRNEQFF; DNA: TGTGCCTGGAGTGTACGGGGGACAGGGCGTAATGAGCAGTTCTTC
J: TRBJ1-1; D: .; size: few; V: TRBV12-5; CDR3: CASGSDSGGAFF; DNA: TGTGCTAGTGGTTCCGATTCGGGGGGAGCTTTCTTT
J: TRBJ2-7; D: TRBD1; size: .; V: TRBV30; CDR3: CAWKGAAYEQYF; DNA: TGTGCCTGGAAGGGGGCGGCCTACGAGCAGTACTTC
J: TRBJ2-5; D: .; size: .; V: TRBV20-1; CDR3: CSASRQEETQYF; DNA: TGCAGTGCTAGTAGGCAGGAAGAGACCCAGTACTTC
J: TRBJ1-4; D: .; size: .; V: TRBV15; CDR3: CATSRVGRVNEKLFF; DNA: TGTGCCACCAGCAGAGTGGGGAGGGTGAATGAAAAACTGTTTTTT